A selection of T cell receptor beta chains follows, all from one sample in a study of control samples from healthy donors and cancer patients. The repertoire was sequenced with immunoSEQ multiplex PCR; TCRdb's copy has only in-frame clones and lacks some. This repertoire shows more than 100,000 clones, roughly nine tenths found once; its top ten account for 6% to 8.5%. The sequenced material came from blood. The receptors stem from a woman younger than 30 in good health. CDR3s include the opening cysteine and the closing phenylalanine or tryptophan.

TRBV24-1,CATSENGGGLAGGHEQFF
TRBV18,CASSQQGQGNQPQHF
TRBV7-9,CASSLGQGARNTIYF
TRBV5-4,CASSSQGIGNTIYF
TRBV6-6,CASTTSGGRAFF
TRBV18,CASSPPGLANTGELFF
TRBV28,CASSPPWTSSGGTQYF
TRBV24-1,CATSDFEETQYF
TRBV4-3,CASSLADRAGGYTF
TRBV4-2,CASSLSRVNEQFF
TRBV4-3,CASSQGLLSSYNSPLHF
TRBV6-2/TRBV6-3,CASSYASGQPPYEQYF
TRBV18,CASSQGRLNSPLHF
TRBV5-1,CASSLSGLAGITEQFF
TRBV2,CASRRDSGNEKLFF
TRBV12-5,CASALASGGSEAQYF
TRBV11-2,CASSLTGTGSEKLFF
TRBV9,CASSAGGNIQYF
TRBV24-1,CATSVFDRVSSTDTQYF
TRBV7-9,CASLPTSGSRKGELFF
TRBV28,CASSLGSSIGELFF
TRBV14,CASSQGTGGPNYGYTF
TRBV20-1,CSAPKVGEQFF
TRBV5-6,CASSLMTGNGNTIYF
TRBV7-2,CASSFQVGIPYEQYF
TRBV24-1,CATSESGTGMTDTQYF
TRBV12-3/TRBV12-4,CASSLEARGEQFF
TRBV13,CASSSFNGGLAKNIQYF
TRBV3-1/TRBV3-2,CASSSGTSGRTDTQYF
TRBV19,CASRQGGQMNTEAFF
TRBV28,CATKDSPNTEAFF
TRBV7-8,CASSPHPGGSDNSPLHF
TRBV27,CASSPQVNTEAFF
TRBV24-1,CATSDQKKGDRSSLYNEQFF
TRBV27,CASSLRWDSSYEQYF
TRBV7-2,CASSTRGTGGADYGYTF